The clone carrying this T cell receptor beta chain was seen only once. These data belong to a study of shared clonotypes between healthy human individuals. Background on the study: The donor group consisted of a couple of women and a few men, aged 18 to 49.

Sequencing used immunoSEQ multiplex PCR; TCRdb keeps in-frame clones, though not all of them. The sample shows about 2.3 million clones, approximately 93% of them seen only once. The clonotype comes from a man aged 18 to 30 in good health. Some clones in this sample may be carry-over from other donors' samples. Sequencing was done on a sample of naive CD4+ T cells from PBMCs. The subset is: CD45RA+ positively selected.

The CDR3 DNA follows: TGTGCCAGCTGTAGCGCCGCCGCGAACACCGGGGAGCTGTTTTTT. Protein sequence: CASCSAAANTGELFF. This chain joins TRBV6-5 and TRBJ2-2; TRBD2 is a possible D gene (5 bases). The germline V gene has CDR1 MNHEY and CDR2 SVGAGI. The CDR3 contains 15 residues. V gave up 8 bases and J gave up 0 bases, with 13 bases separating them.